Listed below are T cell receptor beta chains from one sample, sequenced in a study of blood T cell repertoires in COVID-19. Using immunoSEQ multiplex PCR, the repertoire was profiled, and TCRdb retains in-frame clones only, with some absent. The repertoire holds hundreds of thousands of clones, with around 90% as singletons. Sequencing was performed on peripheral blood. The receptors originated from a woman under 40 with COVID-19, enrolled during active disease. The CDR3 runs from the conserved cysteine through the conserved F or W. The D gene is left open where the match is weak. Clone size is shown for a subset of rows, as once, few, many or a class of expanded clone.

J gene: TRBJ2-1; CDR3 length: 14; D gene: .; clone size: .; V gene: TRBV7-2; CDR3 protein: CASSPIPRQMGQFF; CDR3 DNA: TGTGCCAGCAGCCCCATCCCCCGACAGATGGGGCAGTTCTTC
J gene: TRBJ1-2; CDR3 length: 13; D gene: .; clone size: .; V gene: TRBV12-3/TRBV12-4; CDR3 protein: CASSYEGDYGYTF; CDR3 DNA: TGTGCCAGCAGTTATGAGGGCGACTATGGCTACACCTTC
J gene: TRBJ1-3; CDR3 length: 17; D gene: TRBD1; clone size: .; V gene: TRBV7-9; CDR3 protein: CASSSGQGSSSGNTIYF; CDR3 DNA: TGTGCCAGCAGCTCTGGACAGGGATCGAGCTCTGGAAACACCATATATTTT
J gene: TRBJ1-2; CDR3 length: 15; D gene: .; clone size: .; V gene: TRBV5-1; CDR3 protein: CASSLEAGPNYGYTF; CDR3 DNA: TGCGCCAGCAGCTTGGAGGCAGGCCCGAACTATGGCTACACCTTC
J gene: TRBJ2-1; CDR3 length: 15; D gene: TRBD1; clone size: .; V gene: TRBV6-2/TRBV6-3; CDR3 protein: CASSYSARGLYEQFF; CDR3 DNA: TGTGCCAGCAGTTACTCGGCCAGGGGGCTCTATGAGCAGTTCTTC
J gene: TRBJ2-7; CDR3 length: 11; D gene: .; clone size: .; V gene: TRBV12-3/TRBV12-4; CDR3 protein: CASSLQAEQYF; CDR3 DNA: TGTGCCAGCAGTTTACAGGCCGAGCAGTACTTC
J gene: TRBJ2-2; CDR3 length: 15; D gene: .; clone size: .; V gene: TRBV4-2; CDR3 protein: CASSQPDSYTGELFF; CDR3 DNA: TGTGCCAGCAGCCAACCGGACTCTTACACCGGGGAGCTGTTTTTT
J gene: TRBJ2-5; CDR3 length: 16; D gene: TRBD2; clone size: once; V gene: TRBV7-2; CDR3 protein: CASSSTSGGGDLTQYF; CDR3 DNA: TGTGCCAGCAGCTCTACTAGCGGGGGGGGTGATCTGACCCAGTACTTC
J gene: TRBJ1-2; CDR3 length: 14; D gene: TRBD1; clone size: .; V gene: TRBV28; CDR3 protein: CASSLLIGGNGYTF; CDR3 DNA: TGTGCCAGCAGTTTACTCATAGGGGGCAATGGCTACACCTTC
J gene: TRBJ1-3; CDR3 length: 15; D gene: .; clone size: .; V gene: TRBV4-1; CDR3 protein: CASSQASRPGNTIYF; CDR3 DNA: TGCGCCAGCAGCCAAGCCTCCAGGCCTGGAAACACCATATATTTT
J gene: TRBJ1-4; CDR3 length: 15; D gene: TRBD1; clone size: .; V gene: TRBV7-9; CDR3 protein: CASSMQGAANEKLFF; CDR3 DNA: TGTGCCAGCAGCATGCAGGGGGCAGCTAATGAAAAACTGTTTTTT
J gene: TRBJ2-2; CDR3 length: 20; D gene: TRBD2; clone size: .; V gene: TRBV9; CDR3 protein: CASSVALGGASGRLAGELFF; CDR3 DNA: TGTGCCAGCAGCGTAGCCCTTGGTGGCGCTAGCGGGAGGTTGGCCGGGGAGCTGTTTTTT
J gene: TRBJ1-2; CDR3 length: 14; D gene: TRBD1; clone size: .; V gene: TRBV30; CDR3 protein: CAWSPGTGEFGYTF; CDR3 DNA: TGTGCCTGGAGTCCCGGGACAGGAGAATTTGGCTACACCTTC
J gene: TRBJ2-3; CDR3 length: 16; D gene: TRBD2; clone size: .; V gene: TRBV18; CDR3 protein: CASSRRGGGATDTQYF; CDR3 DNA: TGTGCCAGCTCCCGAAGGGGCGGGGGGGCCACAGATACGCAGTATTTT
J gene: TRBJ1-5; CDR3 length: 13; D gene: .; clone size: .; V gene: TRBV4-1; CDR3 protein: CASSREGVGPQHF; CDR3 DNA: TGCGCCAGCAGCCGCGAGGGGGTCGGGCCCCAGCATTTT
J gene: TRBJ1-3; CDR3 length: 11; D gene: .; clone size: once; V gene: TRBV30; CDR3 protein: CAWSELNTIYF; CDR3 DNA: TGTGCCTGGAGTGAGCTAAACACCATATATTTT
J gene: TRBJ1-1; CDR3 length: 18; D gene: TRBD1; clone size: .; V gene: TRBV27; CDR3 protein: CASRKKGQGIGGDTEAFF; CDR3 DNA: TGTGCCAGCAGAAAAAAGGGACAGGGAATAGGGGGGGACACTGAAGCTTTCTTT
J gene: TRBJ1-6; CDR3 length: 17; D gene: .; clone size: .; V gene: TRBV18; CDR3 protein: CASSPDSRGSGGSPLHF; CDR3 DNA: TGTGCCAGCTCACCCGACTCACGGGGGTCGGGGGGTTCACCCCTCCACTTT
J gene: TRBJ1-5; CDR3 length: 14; D gene: TRBD1; clone size: .; V gene: TRBV6-5; CDR3 protein: CASSSGQFGQPQHF; CDR3 DNA: TGTGCCAGCAGTTCGGGACAGTTTGGACAGCCCCAGCATTTT
J gene: TRBJ1-1; CDR3 length: 17; D gene: .; clone size: few; V gene: TRBV11-3; CDR3 protein: CASSPRQASRSGTEAFF; CDR3 DNA: TGTGCCAGCAGCCCTCGACAGGCCTCCAGAAGTGGCACTGAAGCTTTCTTT
J gene: TRBJ1-2; CDR3 length: 11; D gene: TRBD1; clone size: .; V gene: TRBV29-1; CDR3 protein: CSVGQGYGYTF; CDR3 DNA: TGCAGCGTAGGACAGGGCTATGGCTACACCTTC
J gene: TRBJ2-1; CDR3 length: 16; D gene: TRBD2; clone size: .; V gene: TRBV6-4; CDR3 protein: CASRSTAGGLLNEQFF; CDR3 DNA: TGTGCCAGCAGGTCTACAGCGGGGGGGCTCCTCAATGAGCAGTTCTTC
J gene: TRBJ2-3; CDR3 length: 15; D gene: .; clone size: .; V gene: TRBV7-9; CDR3 protein: CASSPLGVSTDTQYF; CDR3 DNA: TGTGCCAGCAGCCCCTTAGGGGTCAGCACAGATACGCAGTATTTT
J gene: TRBJ1-4; CDR3 length: 14; D gene: TRBD1; clone size: .; V gene: TRBV19; CDR3 protein: CASSTGQGREKLFF; CDR3 DNA: TGTGCCAGTAGTACGGGACAGGGTCGAGAAAAACTGTTTTTT
J gene: TRBJ1-6; CDR3 length: 16; D gene: .; clone size: .; V gene: TRBV19; CDR3 protein: CASSTLNWGGRSPLHF; CDR3 DNA: TGTGCCAGTAGTACACTAAACTGGGGGGGGCGTTCACCCCTCCACTTT
J gene: TRBJ1-2; CDR3 length: 13; D gene: TRBD1; clone size: few; V gene: TRBV18; CDR3 protein: CASSPDRDYGYTF; CDR3 DNA: TGTGCCAGCTCACCGGACAGGGACTATGGCTACACCTTC
J gene: TRBJ2-7; CDR3 length: 15; D gene: .; clone size: .; V gene: TRBV9; CDR3 protein: CASTLGWGPTYEQYF; CDR3 DNA: TGTGCCAGCACCCTGGGGTGGGGGCCTACCTACGAGCAGTACTTC